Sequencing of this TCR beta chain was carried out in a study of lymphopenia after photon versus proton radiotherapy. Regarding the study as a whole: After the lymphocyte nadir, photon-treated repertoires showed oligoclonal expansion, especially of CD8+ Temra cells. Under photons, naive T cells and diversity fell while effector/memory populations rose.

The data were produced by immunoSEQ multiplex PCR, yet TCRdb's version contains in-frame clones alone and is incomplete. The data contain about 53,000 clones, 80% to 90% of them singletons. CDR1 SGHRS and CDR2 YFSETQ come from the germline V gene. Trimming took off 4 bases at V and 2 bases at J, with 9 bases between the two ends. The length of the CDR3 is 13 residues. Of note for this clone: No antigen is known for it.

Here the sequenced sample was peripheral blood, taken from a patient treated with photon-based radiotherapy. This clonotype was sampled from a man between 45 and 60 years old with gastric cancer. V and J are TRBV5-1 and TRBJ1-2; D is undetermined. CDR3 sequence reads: CASSPMDNYGYTF. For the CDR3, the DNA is TGCGCCAGCAGCCCTATGGACAACTATGGCTACACCTTC.